This TCR beta chain was found in a study of graft-versus-host responses after intestinal transplantation. The assay was immunoSEQ multiplex PCR, and TCRdb's table has in-frame clones only and misses some. The sample has tens of thousands of clones; nearly 90% are singletons. The CDR3 has 14 residues. The V gene's germline CDR1 is SGHAT and CDR2 FQNNGV. Trimming removed 5 bases at V and 3 bases at J, with 13 bases between. This rearrangement joins TRBV11-2 to TRBJ1-1; weak D call: TRBD1 (6 bases). The source is a human patient who received an intestinal transplant, so some T cells may come from the graft donor. Source: PBMCs, taken about 62 days after intestinal transplantation. CDR3 residues: CASSTTGWDTEAFF. CDR3 nucleotide sequence: TGTGCCAGCAGCACCACAGGGTGGGACACTGAAGCTTTCTTT.